A selection of T cell receptor beta chains follows, all from one sample in a study of cytomegalovirus exposure and HLA in healthy donors. The protocol was immunoSEQ multiplex PCR, while the TCRdb copy is restricted to in-frame clones and leaves out a portion. The sample has roughly 68,000 clones, roughly four fifths seen once. What was sequenced was PBMCs. These receptor sequences come from a woman aged 25 to 39 in good health and CMV-seropositive. Each CDR3 is given with its conserved first and last residue. D genes are given only for firm matches. Part of the rows lack a size; the others show once, few, many or a class for expanded clones.

TRBV2,.,TRBD1,15,TRBJ1-1,TGTGCCAGCGCCATAAACCCGGGACAGTTCACTGAAGCTTTCTTT,CASAINPGQFTEAFF
TRBV9,.,TRBD1,16,TRBJ2-1,TGTGCCAGCAGCGTAACCCCCGACAGGGTGGACAATGAGCAGTTCTTC,CASSVTPDRVDNEQFF
TRBV30,.,TRBD1,12,TRBJ1-2,TGTGCCTGGACCGGGACAGTCTATGGCTACACCTTC,CAWTGTVYGYTF
TRBV9,.,.,14,TRBJ2-7,TGTGCCAGCAGCGTAGCTGGTAGCGCGGGCGAGCAGTACTTC,CASSVAGSAGEQYF
TRBV28,.,.,17,TRBJ1-5,TGTGCCAGCAGCAAATGGCCCGGCAGGGCAGTCAATCAGCCCCAGCATTTT,CASSKWPGRAVNQPQHF
TRBV28,.,.,13,TRBJ2-7,TGTGCCAGCAGCCCCAGTAATTCCTACGAGCAGTACTTC,CASSPSNSYEQYF
TRBV7-9,.,.,13,TRBJ1-1,TGTGCCAGCAGCTCCCCTCCGAACACTGAAGCTTTCTTT,CASSSPPNTEAFF
TRBV11-2,.,.,13,TRBJ2-7,TGTGCCAGCAGCCTAGGACAGACCTACGAGCAGTACTTC,CASSLGQTYEQYF
TRBV6-1,.,.,13,TRBJ1-2,TGTGCCAGCAGTAGAGACAGTAACTATGGCTACACCTTC,CASSRDSNYGYTF
TRBV11-3,.,TRBD1,15,TRBJ2-7,TGTGCCACAAGACAGGGGGCGCGGTTTTCCTACGAGCAGTACTTC,CATRQGARFSYEQYF
TRBV28,.,TRBD2,16,TRBJ2-7,TGTGCCAGCAGGCTTGCATCGGGCGGGAGATACTACGAGCAGTACTTC,CASRLASGGRYYEQYF
TRBV19,once,.,12,TRBJ1-1,TGTGCCAGTAGTATAGGAGGGAGGGACGCTTTCTTT,CASSIGGRDAFF
TRBV11-3,.,.,13,TRBJ1-1,TGTGCCAGCAGCTCGACATATAACACTGAAGCTTTCTTT,CASSSTYNTEAFF
TRBV6-1,.,.,17,TRBJ2-2,TGTGCCAGCAGTGTTTCTTGGGGGGGCGTGAACACCGGGGAGCTGTTTTTT,CASSVSWGGVNTGELFF
TRBV9,.,.,12,TRBJ1-2,TGTGCCAGCAGCGCAGGGGTTGATGGCTACACCTTC,CASSAGVDGYTF
TRBV21-1,once,.,15,TRBJ1-5,TGTGCCAGCAGCATAAAGGGACAATACGGCCAGCCCCAGCATTTT,CASSIKGQYGQPQHF
TRBV30,.,TRBD1,15,TRBJ1-5,TGTGCCTGGAGTACCGGGACAGGGGGCTTTCAGCCCCAGCATTTT,CAWSTGTGGFQPQHF
TRBV10-3,.,.,14,TRBJ2-7,TGTGCCATCAGTGGTGGGCGCGGGACCTACGAGCAGTACTTC,CAISGGRGTYEQYF
TRBV6-4,.,TRBD2,13,TRBJ2-5,TGTGCCAGCAGTGAAGCTGCGGGGGGGACCCAGTACTTC,CASSEAAGGTQYF
TRBV28,.,.,13,TRBJ1-2,TGTGCCAGCAGTTTCTCCAGGGTATATGGCTACACCTTC,CASSFSRVYGYTF
TRBV28,once,TRBD2,18,TRBJ2-1,TGTGCCAGCAGCCCTTGGGGGACTAGCGGGCCTCGGGCAGGGGAGCAGTTCTTC,CASSPWGTSGPRAGEQFF
TRBV5-1,.,.,11,TRBJ2-7,TGCGCCAGCAGGTTCACCGGGAGCCTCCACTTC,CASRFTGSLHF
TRBV6-6,few,.,15,TRBJ1-1,TGTGCCAGCACTCTCGCCGGGGGGTATGGTACTGAAGCTTTCTTT,CASTLAGGYGTEAFF
TRBV5-1,.,TRBD1,15,TRBJ2-2,TGCGCCAGCAGCTTGGCCGGACAGGGCTCCGGGGAGCTGTTTTTT,CASSLAGQGSGELFF